This T cell receptor (beta chain) comes out of a study of molecular identifiers for immune sequencing clone quantification. TCRdb re-called the PCR reads through MiXCR, storing one row per CDR3 protein. The sample contains roughly 320,000 distinct CDR3 sequences, about 23% of which appear only once. The authors sorted naive CD8 T cells as CD8+CD4-CCR7+CD45RA+. Looked up from germline, CDR1 is MNHEY and CDR2 is SMNVEV (reference sequence). The junction had 6 bases not matched to a gene; V was cut back by 5 bases and J by 6 bases. This CDR3 contains 14 residues. The chain carries TRBV27 and TRBJ2-1; 8 nucleotides agree with TRBD1. What was sequenced was naive CD8+ T cells from blood, with Jurkat cell RNA spiked in. Indicated subset: FACS-sorted CD8+CD4-CCR7+CD45RA+ naive T cells. The TCR was taken from a human donor in good health. Some libraries in this study had Jurkat cell RNA spiked in. The CDR3 DNA sequence: TGTGCCAGCAGTCCGGGACAGGCCCTCAATGAGCAGTTCTTC. The encoded protein is CASSPGQALNEQFF.